The next 3 T cell receptor beta chains were all read from a single sample in a study of blood T cells in healthy people across ages. A second PCR of about 6 to 12 cycles used a sample-barcoded 5' primer and a J-beta primer mix. TCRdb independently ran MiXCR on the 5' RACE reads; one entry per CDR3 protein. The data contain about 730,000 distinct CDR3 sequences, roughly 45% of them singletons. Sequencing input: blood. All receptors come from a woman aged 60-70 years in good health.

The chain employs TRBV7-6 and TRBJ2-2, with a weak D call TRBD1 (6 bases). Germline V gene data show CDR1 as SGHVS and CDR2 as FNYEAQ. Trimming left V 5 bases short and J 6 bases short, with 13 bases between. There are 14 residues in the CDR3. In DNA, the CDR3 is TGTGCCAGCAGCACAGGGAATTGGGCCGGGGAGCTGTTTTTT. Residues: CASSTGNWAGELFF.

The chain couples TRBV6-1 to TRBJ2-3, with TRBD2 matching 11 bases. Germline assignment: CDR1 MNHNS and CDR2 SASEGT. The trim removed 6 bases at V and 0 bases at J, leaving 8 bases unmatched. The CDR3 totals 17 residues. The CDR3 loop is CASSRSGLAVSTDTQYF. The CDR3 bases are TGTGCCAGCAGCCGCTCGGGACTAGCGGTTAGCACAGATACGCAGTATTTT.

This chain uses TRBV6-5 with TRBJ2-1; D gene uncertain. The length of the CDR3 is 12 residues. Trimming removed 8 bases from V and 8 bases from J, with 13 bases in between. Germline lookup yields CDR1 MNHEY and CDR2 SVGAGI. This CDR3 is CASHRVRDEQFF. Here the CDR3 DNA reads TGTGCCAGCCATCGTGTAAGGGATGAGCAGTTCTTC.